This T cell receptor (beta chain) was found in a study of radiotherapy plus CTLA-4 blockade in lung cancer. About the study: Objective responses emerged in around 19% of patients, and roughly 30% attained disease control.

Focal radiation plus CTLA-4 blockade with ipilimumab was administered to patients who had chemo-refractory metastatic non-small-cell lung cancer. V was pared by 5 bases and J by 7 bases, with 14 bases between. The germline V gene encodes CDR1 MDHEN and CDR2 SYDVKM. This CDR3 contains 13 residues. Generated by immunoSEQ multiplex PCR, the TCRdb table keeps only in-frame clones and is missing some. The table lists around 20,000 clones, roughly 88% of them singletons. Study-wide findings and caveats: Early blood T cell clone dynamics, with interferon-beta, were reported to best predict response. Among blood TCR repertoires after radiotherapy plus ipilimumab, tumor-derived clones expanded.

Note on this clone: As yet, its antigen is unknown.

This specimen consisted of peripheral blood, obtained from a patient treated with radiotherapy plus ipilimumab. The receptor comes from a human donor with non-small cell lung cancer whose response to radiotherapy plus ipilimumab could not be evaluated. This chain joins TRBV28 and TRBJ1-2; D is uncertain. As DNA, the CDR3 is TGTGCCAGCAGTCCCATCGGGGATGGTGGCTACACCTTC. Translation: CASSPIGDGGYTF.